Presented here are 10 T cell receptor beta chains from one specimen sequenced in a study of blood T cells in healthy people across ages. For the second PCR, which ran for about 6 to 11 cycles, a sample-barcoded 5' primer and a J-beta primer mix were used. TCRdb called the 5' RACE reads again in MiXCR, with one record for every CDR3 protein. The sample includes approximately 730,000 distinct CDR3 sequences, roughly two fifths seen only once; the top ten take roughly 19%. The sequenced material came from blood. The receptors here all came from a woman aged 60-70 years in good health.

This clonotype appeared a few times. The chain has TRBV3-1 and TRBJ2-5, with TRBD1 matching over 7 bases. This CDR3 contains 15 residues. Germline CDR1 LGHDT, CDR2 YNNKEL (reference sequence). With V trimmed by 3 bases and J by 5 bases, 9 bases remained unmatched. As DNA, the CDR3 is TGTGCCAGCAGCCAGACCGGGCAACAGGGGGAGACCCAGTACTTC. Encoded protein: CASSQTGQQGETQYF.

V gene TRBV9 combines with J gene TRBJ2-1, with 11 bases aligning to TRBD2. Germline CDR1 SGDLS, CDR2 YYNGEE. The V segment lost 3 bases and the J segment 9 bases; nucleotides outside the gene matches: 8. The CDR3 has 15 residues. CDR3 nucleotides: TGTGCCAGCAGCGGATCCGGGACTAGCGGCAGTGAGCAGTTCTTC. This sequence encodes CASSGSGTSGSEQFF.

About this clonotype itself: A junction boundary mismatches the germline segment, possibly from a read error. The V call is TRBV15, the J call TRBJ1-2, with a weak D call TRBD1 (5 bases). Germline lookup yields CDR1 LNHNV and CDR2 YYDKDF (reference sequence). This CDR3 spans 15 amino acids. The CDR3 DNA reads TGTGCCACCGGCAGGGACCAGGCTACGGGCTATGGCTACACCTTC. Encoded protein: CATGRDQATGYGYTF.

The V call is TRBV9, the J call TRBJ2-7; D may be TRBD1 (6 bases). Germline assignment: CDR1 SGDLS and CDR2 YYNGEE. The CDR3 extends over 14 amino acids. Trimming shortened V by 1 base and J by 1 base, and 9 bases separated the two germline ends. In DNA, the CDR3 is TGTGCCAGCAGCGTAAGAGGGGGATCCTACGAGCAGTACTTC. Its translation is CASSVRGGSYEQYF.

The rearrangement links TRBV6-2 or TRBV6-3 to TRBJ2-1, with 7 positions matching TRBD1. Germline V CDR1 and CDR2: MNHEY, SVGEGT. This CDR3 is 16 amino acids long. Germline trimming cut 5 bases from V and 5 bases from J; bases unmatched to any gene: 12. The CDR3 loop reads CASSNPTLTGDNEQFF. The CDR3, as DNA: TGTGCCAGCAGTAACCCTACCCTAACAGGGGACAATGAGCAGTTCTTC.

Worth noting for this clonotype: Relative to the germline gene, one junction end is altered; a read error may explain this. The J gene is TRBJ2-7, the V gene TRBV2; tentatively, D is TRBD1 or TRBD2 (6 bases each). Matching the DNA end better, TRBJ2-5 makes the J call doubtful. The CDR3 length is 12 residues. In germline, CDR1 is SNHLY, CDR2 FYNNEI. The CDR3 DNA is TGTACCAGCAGTTTAGGGGGGGAGACCCAGTACTTC. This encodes CTSSLGGETQYF.

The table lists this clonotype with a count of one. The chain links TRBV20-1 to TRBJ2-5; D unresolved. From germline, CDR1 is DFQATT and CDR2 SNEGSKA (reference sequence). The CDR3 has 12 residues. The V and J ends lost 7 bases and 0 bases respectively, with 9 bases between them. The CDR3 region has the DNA TGCAGTGAAAGGAACTACCAAGAGACCCAGTACTTC. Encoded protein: CSERNYQETQYF.

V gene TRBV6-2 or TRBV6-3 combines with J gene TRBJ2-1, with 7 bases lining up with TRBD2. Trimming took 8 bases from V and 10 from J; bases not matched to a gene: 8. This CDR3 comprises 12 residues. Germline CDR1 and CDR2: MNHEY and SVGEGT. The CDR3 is CASANPSGEQFF. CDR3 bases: TGTGCCAGCGCCAACCCTAGCGGCGAGCAGTTCTTC.

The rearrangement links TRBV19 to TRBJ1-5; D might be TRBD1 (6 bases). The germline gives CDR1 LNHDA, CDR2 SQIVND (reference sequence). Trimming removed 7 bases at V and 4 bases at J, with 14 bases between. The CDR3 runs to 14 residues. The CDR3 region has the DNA TGTGCCAGTAAAGCAGGGGTAAGGAATCAGCCCCAGCATTTT. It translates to CASKAGVRNQPQHF.

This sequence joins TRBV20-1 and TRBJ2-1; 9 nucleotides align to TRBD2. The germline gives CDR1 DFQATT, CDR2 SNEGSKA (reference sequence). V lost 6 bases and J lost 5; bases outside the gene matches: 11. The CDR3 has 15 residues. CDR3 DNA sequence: TGCAGTGCCCCACTACCTAGCGGGAATAACAATGAGCAGTTCTTC. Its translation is CSAPLPSGNNNEQFF.